Described below is a single T cell receptor beta chain sequence and its context. Within the sample, other DNA sequences also encode this same CDR3. This record comes from a study of blood T cell repertoires in COVID-19. The wider study: The United States, Italy and Spain were the sources of the acute and convalescent COVID-19 samples. Sources were T cells, B-cell-depleted T cells, or PBMCs; the material itself was cDNA or gDNA.

Seattle participants joined during active infection and were tracked over time. Original processing notes: Amplification of reference gene primers provided the estimated nucleated cell counts. Here immunoSEQ multiplex PCR was the method, and the copy in TCRdb shows in-frame clones only, minus some. From that table come the V and J calls and clone size; the DNA was used to work out D and trimming. Here the sample spans about 90,000 clones, around 89% being singletons. Trimming removed 8 bases from V and 2 bases from J; junction bases left unmatched: 6. Germline CDR1 and CDR2: SEHNR and FQNEAQ (reference sequence). This CDR3 is built from 14 residues.

The rearrangement uses TRBV7-9 and TRBJ1-5, with 7 positions matching TRBD1. The sequencing sample was made of peripheral blood. This receptor was taken from a man aged 45-65 years with COVID-19, enrolled during active disease. Here the CDR3 reads CASSLGTGNQPQHF. The CDR3 nucleotides are TGTGCCAGCTCCCTCGGGACAGGCAATCAGCCCCAGCATTTT.